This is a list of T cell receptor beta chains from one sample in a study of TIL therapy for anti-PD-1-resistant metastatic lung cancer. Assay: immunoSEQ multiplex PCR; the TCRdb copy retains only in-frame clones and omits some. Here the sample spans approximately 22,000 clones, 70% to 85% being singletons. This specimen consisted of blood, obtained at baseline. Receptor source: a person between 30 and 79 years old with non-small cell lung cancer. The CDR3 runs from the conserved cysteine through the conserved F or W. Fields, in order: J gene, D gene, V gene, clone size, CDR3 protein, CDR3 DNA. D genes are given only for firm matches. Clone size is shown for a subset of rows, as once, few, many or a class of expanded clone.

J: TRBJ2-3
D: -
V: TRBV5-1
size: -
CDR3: CASSFQTTDTQYF
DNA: TGCGCCAGCAGCTTCCAAACCACAGATACGCAGTATTTT

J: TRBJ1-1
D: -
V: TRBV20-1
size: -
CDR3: CSASRGGGTEAFF
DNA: TGCAGTGCTAGTAGGGGTGGTGGCACTGAAGCTTTCTTT

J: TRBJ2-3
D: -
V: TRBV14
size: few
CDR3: CASSQQQASTDTQYF
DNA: TGTGCCAGCAGCCAACAACAGGCTAGCACAGATACGCAGTATTTT

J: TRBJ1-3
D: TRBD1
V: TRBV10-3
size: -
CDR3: CAIRAGQGFSGNTIYF
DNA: TGTGCCATCAGGGCGGGACAGGGATTCTCTGGAAACACCATATATTTT

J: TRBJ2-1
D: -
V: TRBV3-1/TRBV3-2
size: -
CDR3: CASSPGTEQFF
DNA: TGTGCCAGCAGCCCCGGGACAGAGCAGTTCTTC

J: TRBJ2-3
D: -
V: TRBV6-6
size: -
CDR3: CASTDFTDTQYF
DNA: TGTGCCAGCACCGATTTCACAGATACGCAGTATTTT

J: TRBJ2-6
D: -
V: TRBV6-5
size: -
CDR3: CASSTGSSGANVLTF
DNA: TGTGCCAGCAGTACAGGCTCCTCTGGGGCCAACGTCCTGACTTTC

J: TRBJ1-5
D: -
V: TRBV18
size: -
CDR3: CASSPLHLSNQPQHF
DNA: TGTGCCAGCTCACCACTACACCTGAGCAATCAGCCCCAGCATTTT

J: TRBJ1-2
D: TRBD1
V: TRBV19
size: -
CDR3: CASSMDRESDGYTF
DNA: TGTGCCAGTAGTATGGACAGGGAGTCGGATGGCTACACCTTC

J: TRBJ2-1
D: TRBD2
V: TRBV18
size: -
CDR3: CASSRTSGSTDEQFF
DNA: TGTGCCAGCTCCCGGACTAGCGGGAGCACGGATGAGCAGTTCTTC

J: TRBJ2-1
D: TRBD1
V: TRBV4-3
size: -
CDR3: CASSSHRGGSYNEQFF
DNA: TGCGCCAGCAGCTCCCACAGGGGCGGCTCCTACAATGAGCAGTTCTTC

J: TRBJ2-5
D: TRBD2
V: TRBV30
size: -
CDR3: CAWRTKLSGRGTQYF
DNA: TGTGCCTGGAGGACAAAACTTAGCGGGAGGGGGACCCAGTACTTC

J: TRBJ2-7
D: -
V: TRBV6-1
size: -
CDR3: CASSEALAGAEQYF
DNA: TGTGCCAGCAGTGAAGCGCTTGCAGGGGCCGAGCAGTACTTC

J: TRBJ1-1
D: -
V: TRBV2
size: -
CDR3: CASSELLNTEAFF
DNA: TGTGCCAGCAGTGAATTATTGAACACTGAAGCTTTCTTT